This note documents a single T cell receptor beta chain sequence. What it recognizes is unknown. CDR1 SQVTM and CDR2 ANQGSEA come from the germline V gene. The CDR3 consists of 15 residues. V dropped 3 bases and J dropped 6; count of bases not matched to a gene: 10. Naive CD8 populations comprised CD45RO-negative cells positively selected for CCR7, excluding terminally differentiated effector memory CD45RA+ cells. The deep-level immunoSEQ assay was used. Sequencing was performed with immunoSEQ multiplex PCR; in TCRdb, only in-frame clones are kept and a portion is missing. Here the sample spans hundreds of thousands of clones, 95% to 97% being singletons. This entry comes from a study of shared clonotypes between healthy human individuals. In the study overall: Three plates each covered CD4 naive and memory; CD8 naive two, CD8 memory one.

Study conclusions and caveats: Generation probabilities were higher for clonotypes shared across all four sorted-subset donors than for unshared ones. Expectations were that clonotype sharing among donors would be affected by sequencing depth.

The chain recombines TRBV29-1 with TRBJ2-1; the match to TRBD2 covers 8 bases. Sequencing input: naive CD8+ T cells sorted from blood. The sequence came from a woman in her twenties or thirties in good health. CDR3: CSVDNAKRESNEQFF. CDR3 bases: TGCAGCGTTGATAACGCGAAGCGGGAGAGCAATGAGCAGTTCTTC.